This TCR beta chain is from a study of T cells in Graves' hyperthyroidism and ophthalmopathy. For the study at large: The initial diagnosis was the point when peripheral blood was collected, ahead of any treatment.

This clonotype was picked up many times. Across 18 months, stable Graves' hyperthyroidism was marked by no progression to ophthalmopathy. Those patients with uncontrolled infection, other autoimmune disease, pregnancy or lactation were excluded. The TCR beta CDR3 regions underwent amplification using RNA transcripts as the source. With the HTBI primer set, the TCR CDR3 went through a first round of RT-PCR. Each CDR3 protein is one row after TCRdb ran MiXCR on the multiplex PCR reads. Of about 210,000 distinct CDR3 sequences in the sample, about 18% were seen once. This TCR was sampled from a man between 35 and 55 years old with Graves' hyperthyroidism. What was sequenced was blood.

CDR3 bases: TGTGCCAGCAGCTTAGGTTTAGATACGCAGTATTTT. Protein product: CASSLGLDTQYF. This chain joins TRBV7-6 and TRBJ2-3; D gene ambiguous. The CDR3 length is 12 residues. Trimming cost V 1 base and J 5 bases, with 4 bases left between them. Per germline, CDR1 SGHVS and CDR2 FNYEAQ.